This paragraph covers one T cell receptor beta chain sequence. Its antigen is still unknown. Base quality data are lacking; no much larger clone is found one base away. TCRbeta CDR3 regions were amplified from genomic DNA by means of the immunoSEQ Assay, a bias-controlled multiplex PCR. As for the authors' bioinformatics: The number of nucleated cells in each sample was estimated from the amplification of reference gene primers within the assay. To quantify the absolute abundance of each unique TCRbeta CDR3 rearrangement, sequence reads were collapsed and filtered. For each sample, productive Simpson clonality was calculated as the square root of Simpson's diversity index across productive rearrangements. TCRdb provides this immuneACCESS table in a form limited to in-frame rearrangements. Some clones are lacking; in checked studies, under half of them reflect an unresolved V gene, and why the rest are absent is not known. V and J calls and clone size follow that table, whereas D and trimming were derived from the DNA. Across this sample there are a few hundred thousand clones, with roughly 80% seen only once. The ten largest clones represent roughly 7% of the sample.

This sample is drawn from a study of blood T cell repertoires in COVID-19 (dated by TCRdb to the early 2020s). Some background on the complete study: Collaborator samples came from the United States, Italy and Spain and covered acute and convalescent phases of COVID-19. Samples were obtained from the ongoing ImmuneRACE study (first 160 participants) and from about 1,300 subjects provided by 6 global collaborators. Deeply sampled blood TCRbeta repertoires from subjects exposed to, actively infected with, or recovered from COVID-19 were included in the dataset. The material from the prospective study consisted of cDNA or gDNA derived from T cells, B-cell-depleted T cells, or PBMCs. A freely available public database, intended as a resource for researchers studying the immune response to SARS-CoV-2, is where the repertoires were released. Nearly every sample came with metadata listing a de-identified subject ID, COVID-19 status, age in years and sex. HLA class I and class II types, where available, came from metadata supplied by the sample provider rather than from assay-based typing.

The investigation overall reported the following: How much clinical and demographic metadata was included differed by source and by participant, and the metadata was provided uncurated.

Collaborating institutions collected whole blood in K2EDTA tubes following their own protocols. For TCRbeta analysis, collaborators shipped samples in one of three forms: frozen whole blood, isolated PBMCs, or DNA extracted from either of those sample types. Including cysteine and valine, the CDR3 has 12 amino acids. Of the read, only the CDR3 DNA is kept; its 36 bases are in frame from base 1. The junction shows trimming of 4 bases on V and 5 bases on J, and the gene matches do not reach 2 bases of it. The germline V gene sets CDR1 to ENHRY and CDR2 to SYGVKD. This receptor was identified in a woman in her seventies with acute or convalescent COVID-19. The rearranged chain carries TRBV10-3 and TRBJ2-7; 7 nucleotides in the junction match TRBD1. The specimen sequenced was peripheral blood. The DNA sequence reads TGTGCCATCAGTGGGGACAGTAACGAGCAGTACGTC. It specifies CAISGDSNEQYV.